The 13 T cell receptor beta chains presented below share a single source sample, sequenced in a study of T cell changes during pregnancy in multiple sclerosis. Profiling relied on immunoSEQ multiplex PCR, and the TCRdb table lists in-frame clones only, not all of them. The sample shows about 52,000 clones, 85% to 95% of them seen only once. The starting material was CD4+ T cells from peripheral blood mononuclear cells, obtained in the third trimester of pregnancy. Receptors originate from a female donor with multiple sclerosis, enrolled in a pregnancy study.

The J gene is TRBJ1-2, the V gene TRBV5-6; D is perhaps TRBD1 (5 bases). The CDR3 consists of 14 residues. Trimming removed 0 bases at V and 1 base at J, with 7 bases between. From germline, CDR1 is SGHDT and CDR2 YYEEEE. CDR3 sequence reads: CASSLGRGNYGYTF. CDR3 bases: TGTGCCAGCAGCTTGGGAAGGGGTAACTATGGCTACACCTTC.

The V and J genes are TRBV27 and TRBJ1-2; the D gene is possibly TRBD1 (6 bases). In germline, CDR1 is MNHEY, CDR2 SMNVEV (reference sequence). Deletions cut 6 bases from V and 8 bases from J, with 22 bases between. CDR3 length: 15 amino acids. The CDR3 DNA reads TGTGCCAGCAGAAAAGTCCAGGGGAGAGGGATCGGCTACACCTTC. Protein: CASRKVQGRGIGYTF.

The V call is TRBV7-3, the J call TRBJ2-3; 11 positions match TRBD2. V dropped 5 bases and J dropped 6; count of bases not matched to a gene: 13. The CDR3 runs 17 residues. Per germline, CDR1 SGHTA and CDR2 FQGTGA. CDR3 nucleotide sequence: TGTGCCAGCAGCCCTCAGGGGGTAGCGGGAGGGCCCGATACGCAGTATTTT. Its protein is CASSPQGVAGGPDTQYF. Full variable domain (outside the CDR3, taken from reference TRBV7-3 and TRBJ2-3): GAGVSQTPSNKVTEKGKYVELRCDPISGHTALYWYRQSLGQGPEFLIYFQGTGAADDSGLPNDRFFAVRPEGSVSTLKIQRTERGDSAVYLCASSPQGVAGGPDTQYFGPGTRLTVL.

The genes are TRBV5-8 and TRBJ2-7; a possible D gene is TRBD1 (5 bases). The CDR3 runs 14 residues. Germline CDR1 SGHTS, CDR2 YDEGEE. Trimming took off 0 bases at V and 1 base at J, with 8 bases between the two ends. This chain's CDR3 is CASSLGQISYEQYF. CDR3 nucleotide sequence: TGTGCCAGCAGCTTGGGACAGATTTCCTACGAGCAGTACTTC.

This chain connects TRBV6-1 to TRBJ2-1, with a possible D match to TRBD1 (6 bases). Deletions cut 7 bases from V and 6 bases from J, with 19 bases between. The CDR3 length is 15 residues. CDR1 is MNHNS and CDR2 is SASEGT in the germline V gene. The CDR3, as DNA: TGTGCCAGCACCCTGGGGGCATTTTTAACCAATGAGCAGTTCTTC. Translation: CASTLGAFLTNEQFF.

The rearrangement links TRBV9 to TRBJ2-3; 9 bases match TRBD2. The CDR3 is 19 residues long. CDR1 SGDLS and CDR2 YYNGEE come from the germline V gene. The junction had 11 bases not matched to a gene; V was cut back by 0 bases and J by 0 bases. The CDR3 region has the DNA TGTGCCAGCAGCGTAGGAGGTCTAGCGGGACGATCTAGCACAGATACGCAGTATTTT. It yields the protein CASSVGGLAGRSSTDTQYF.

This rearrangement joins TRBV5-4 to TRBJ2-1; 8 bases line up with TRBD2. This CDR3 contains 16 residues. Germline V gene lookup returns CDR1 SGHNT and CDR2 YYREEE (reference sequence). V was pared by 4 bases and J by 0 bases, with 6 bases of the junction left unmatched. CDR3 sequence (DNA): TGTGCCAGCAGCCGGGGGGGTCCAAGCTCCTACAATGAGCAGTTCTTC. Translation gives CASSRGGPSSYNEQFF.

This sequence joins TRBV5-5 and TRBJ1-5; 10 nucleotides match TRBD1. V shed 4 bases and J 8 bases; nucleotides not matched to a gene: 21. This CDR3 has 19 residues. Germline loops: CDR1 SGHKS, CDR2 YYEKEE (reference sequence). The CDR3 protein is CASSPTHFDRGLFREPQHF. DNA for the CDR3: TGTGCCAGCAGCCCCACCCACTTCGACAGGGGGCTTTTTAGGGAGCCCCAGCATTTT.

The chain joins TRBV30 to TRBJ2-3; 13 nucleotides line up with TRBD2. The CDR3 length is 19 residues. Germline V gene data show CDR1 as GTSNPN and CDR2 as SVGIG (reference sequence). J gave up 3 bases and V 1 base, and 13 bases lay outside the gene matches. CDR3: CAWSERTSGRRAETDTQYF. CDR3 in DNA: TGTGCCTGGAGTGAACGGACTAGCGGGAGAAGGGCGGAGACAGATACGCAGTATTTT.

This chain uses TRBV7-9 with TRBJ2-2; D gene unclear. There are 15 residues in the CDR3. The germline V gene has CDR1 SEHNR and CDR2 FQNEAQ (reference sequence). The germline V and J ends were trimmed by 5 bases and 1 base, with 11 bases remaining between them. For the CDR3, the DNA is TGTGCCAGCAGCCCTCGGCCGGGGAACACCGGGGAGCTGTTTTTT. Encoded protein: CASSPRPGNTGELFF. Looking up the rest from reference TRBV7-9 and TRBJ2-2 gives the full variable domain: DTGVSQNPRHKITKRGQNVTFRCDPISEHNRLYWYRQTLGQGPEFLTYFQNEAQLEKSRLLSDRFSAERPKGSFSTLEIQRTEQGDSAMYLCASSPRPGNTGELFFGEGSRLTVL.

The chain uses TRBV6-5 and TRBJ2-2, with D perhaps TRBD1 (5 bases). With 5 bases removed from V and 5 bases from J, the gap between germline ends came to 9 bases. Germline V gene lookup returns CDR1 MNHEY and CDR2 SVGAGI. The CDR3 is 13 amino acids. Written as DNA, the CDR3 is TGTGCCAGCAGTCCGTACAGGACCGGGGAGCTGTTTTTT. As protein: CASSPYRTGELFF.

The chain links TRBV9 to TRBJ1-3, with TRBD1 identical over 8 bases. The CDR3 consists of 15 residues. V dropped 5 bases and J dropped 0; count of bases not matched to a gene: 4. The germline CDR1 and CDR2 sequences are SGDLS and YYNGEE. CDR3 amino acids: CASSLQGDSGNTIYF. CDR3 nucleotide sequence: TGTGCCAGCAGTTTACAGGGGGACTCTGGAAACACCATATATTTT.

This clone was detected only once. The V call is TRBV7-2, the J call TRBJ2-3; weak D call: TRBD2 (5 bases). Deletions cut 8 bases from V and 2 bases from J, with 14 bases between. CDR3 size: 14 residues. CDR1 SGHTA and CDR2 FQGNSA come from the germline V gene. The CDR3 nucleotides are TGTGCCAGCTGTCAACAAGCGGTCACAGATACGCAGTATTTT. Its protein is CASCQQAVTDTQYF.